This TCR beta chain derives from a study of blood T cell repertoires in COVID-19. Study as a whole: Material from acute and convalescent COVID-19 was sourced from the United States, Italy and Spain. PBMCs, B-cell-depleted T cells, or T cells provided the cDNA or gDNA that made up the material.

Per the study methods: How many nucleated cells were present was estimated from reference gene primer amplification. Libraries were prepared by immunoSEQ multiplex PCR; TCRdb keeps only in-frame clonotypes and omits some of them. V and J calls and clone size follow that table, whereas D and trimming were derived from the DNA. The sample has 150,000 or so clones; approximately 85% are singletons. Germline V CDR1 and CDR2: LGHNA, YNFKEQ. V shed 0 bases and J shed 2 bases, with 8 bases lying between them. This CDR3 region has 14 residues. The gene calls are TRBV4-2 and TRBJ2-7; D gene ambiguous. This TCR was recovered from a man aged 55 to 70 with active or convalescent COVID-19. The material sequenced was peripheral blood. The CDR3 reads CASSQDWATYEQYF. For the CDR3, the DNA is TGTGCCAGCAGCCAAGATTGGGCCACCTACGAGCAGTACTTC.